The clone carrying this TCR beta chain showed up many times. The antigen remains undetermined. Looked up from germline, CDR1 is SGHTA and CDR2 is FQGNSA. The CDR3 spans 15 residues. The V gene end was trimmed by 5 bases and the J gene end by 8 bases; junction bases not matched to a gene: 10. These data originate in a study of T cells in Graves' hyperthyroidism and ophthalmopathy. For Graves' hyperthyroidism to be stable, ophthalmopathy could not progress within 18 months. Study results and limitations: In validation, the model predicted ophthalmopathy. These predictions came a median about 6.5 months before onset.

Using RNA transcripts as the source, TCR beta CDR3 regions were amplified. TCR CDR3 regions were first amplified by RT-PCR with HTBI primers. TCRdb passed the multiplex PCR reads through MiXCR, listing each CDR3 protein once. The table records approximately 640,000 distinct CDR3 sequences, around 16% of them present only once. The TCR was taken from a woman in her twenties or thirties with Graves' hyperthyroidism. The V gene is TRBV7-2, the J gene TRBJ2-2; 8 positions match TRBD2. What was sequenced was blood. Here the CDR3 DNA reads TGTGCCAGCAGCCCCTCTGTCGGGAGGGCTGGGGAGCTGTTTTTT. It yields the protein CASSPSVGRAGELFF.